Presented here are 19 T cell receptor beta chains from one specimen sequenced in a study of blood T cells in healthy people across ages. A second 7 to 11 cycle PCR used barcoded and J-beta primers. Via MiXCR, TCRdb re-called the 5' RACE reads, giving one row per CDR3 protein. This sample has around 500,000 distinct CDR3 sequences; around 48% occur once, and the top ten carry 20% to 25%. What was sequenced was blood. The receptors stem from an elderly man in good health.

This clonotype was counted only a few times. The chain couples TRBV6-5 to TRBJ2-3; 8 positions match TRBD1. V lost 0 bases to trimming and J lost 4 bases; unmatched junction nucleotides: 9. CDR3 length: 17 residues. Germline V gives CDR1 MNHEY, CDR2 SVGAGI. The CDR3 nucleotides are TGTGCCAGCAGTTACTCGAGGCAGGGGGCTAACGCAGATACGCAGTATTTT. Translation: CASSYSRQGANADTQYF.

The gene calls are TRBV10-3 and TRBJ1-5; D ambiguous. The CDR3 is made up of 14 amino acids. From germline, CDR1 is ENHRY and CDR2 SYGVKD. V was pared by 3 bases and J by 1 base, with 7 bases between. The DNA for the CDR3 is TGTGCCATCAGTGAAGGCAGCAGCAATCAGCCCCAGCATTTT. It is translated as CAISEGSSNQPQHF.

In its sample, this clonotype was seen a few times. The rearrangement links TRBV11-2 to TRBJ2-3, with 8 bases matching TRBD2. The CDR3 runs to 16 residues. The germline V gene has CDR1 SGHAT and CDR2 FQNNGV. The V gene end was trimmed by 1 base and the J gene end by 0 bases; junction bases not matched to a gene: 3. The CDR3 coding sequence is TGTGCCAGCAGCTTAGCGGGGGGGCCAAGCACAGATACGCAGTATTTT. This codes for CASSLAGGPSTDTQYF.

J is TRBJ2-3 and V is TRBV20-1; 10 bases align to TRBD2. CDR1 and CDR2 from the germline V gene are DFQATT and SNEGSKA (reference sequence). Germline trimming cut 2 bases from V and 5 bases from J; bases unmatched to any gene: 4. This CDR3 comprises 14 residues. The CDR3 is CSARLLAGRDTQYF. The CDR3 DNA is TGCAGTGCTAGACTACTAGCGGGGAGAGATACGCAGTATTTT.

With respect to this clonotype: Mismatch with germline at one junction end may stem from a read error. This rearrangement joins TRBV20-1 to TRBJ1-2; D uncertain. Germline V gives CDR1 DFQATT, CDR2 SNEGSKA (reference sequence). The CDR3 spans 13 residues. As DNA, the CDR3 is TGCAATGCTAGCAGCCCCCCTAGCTATGGCTACACCTTC. Encoded protein: CNASSPPSYGYTF.

V is TRBV20-1 and J is TRBJ1-6; TRBD1 aligns across 7 bases. The CDR3 runs 15 residues. The J segment lost 1 base and the V segment lost 3 bases, leaving 3 bases of the junction unmatched. CDR1 is DFQATT, CDR2 SNEGSKA, per germline (reference sequence). The CDR3 spells CSASQGESYNSPLHF. CDR3 DNA: TGCAGTGCTAGTCAGGGGGAGTCCTATAATTCACCCCTCCACTTT.

The rearrangement joins TRBV10-3 to TRBJ2-5; 10 bases match TRBD2. V shed 0 bases and J 1 base; nucleotides not matched to a gene: 8. The CDR3 contains 18 residues. CDR1 is ENHRY, CDR2 SYGVKD, per germline. The CDR3 region is CAISESYFSGGSQETQYF. The CDR3 nucleotides are TGTGCCATCAGTGAGTCGTATTTTAGCGGGGGGTCCCAAGAGACCCAGTACTTC.

The table lists this clonotype with a few counts. The V and J genes are TRBV4-1 and TRBJ2-1, with 9 bases aligning to TRBD2. Germline V gene data show CDR1 as MGHRA and CDR2 as YSYEKL. Trimming took 1 base from V and 7 from J; bases not matched to a gene: 8. This CDR3 has 16 amino acids. The CDR3 DNA follows: TGCGCCAGCAGCCAAGTTTTTAGCGGGGGTGAGAATGAGCAGTTCTTC. Translation gives CASSQVFSGGENEQFF.

The gene calls are TRBV6-2 or TRBV6-3 and TRBJ1-1; D is perhaps TRBD1 (5 bases). CDR1 MNHEY and CDR2 SVGEGT come from the germline V gene. This CDR3 has 15 amino acids. Trimming stripped 5 bases from V and 1 base from J, with 14 bases between. The CDR3 nucleotides read TGTGCCAGCAGTCCTCGGGACGGACCGAACACTGAAGCTTTCTTT. Residues: CASSPRDGPNTEAFF.

This clonotype was observed a few times. The chain links TRBV7-2 to TRBJ2-7, with unresolved D. The CDR3 is 13 residues long. Germline V lookup: CDR1 SGHTA, CDR2 FQGNSA. With 1 base removed from V and 3 bases from J, the gap between germline ends came to 7 bases. The CDR3 protein is CASSLDNLYEQYF. In DNA form, the CDR3 reads TGTGCCAGCAGCTTAGACAACCTCTACGAGCAGTACTTC.

A few counts support this clonotype. The CDR3 region is CASSSPGLVYEQYF. DNA of the CDR3: TGTGCCAGCAGCTCCCCGGGACTAGTGTACGAGCAGTACTTC. V gene TRBV7-2 combines with J gene TRBJ2-7; 8 bases agree with TRBD2. Germline V gene lookup returns CDR1 SGHTA and CDR2 FQGNSA. The V segment lost 4 bases and the J segment 4 bases; nucleotides outside the gene matches: 6. The CDR3 contains 14 residues.

Details on this clonotype: The junction departs from germline at one end; a sequencing error may be responsible. The V gene is TRBV12-3 or TRBV12-4, the J gene TRBJ2-1; 8 bases fit TRBD1. This CDR3 is built from 15 residues. The CDR3 loop is CASRFGQGGYNEQFF. CDR3 nucleotide sequence: TGCGCCAGCAGATTTGGACAGGGAGGCTACAATGAGCAGTTCTTC.

The chain uses TRBV12-3 or TRBV12-4 and TRBJ2-3, with 10 bases lining up with TRBD2. This CDR3 is 16 amino acids long. After removal of 6 bases from V and 1 base from J, the junction contained 7 bases not matched to a gene. This CDR3 reads CASRFGTSAGTDTQYF. The CDR3 nucleotides read TGTGCCAGCAGATTCGGGACTAGCGCGGGCACAGATACGCAGTATTTT.

The chain has TRBV5-1 and TRBJ2-7; D not resolved. Germline CDR1 reads SGHRS; CDR2 reads YFSETQ. Deletions cut 0 bases from V and 5 bases from J, with 12 bases between. The CDR3 sequence is 14 residues long. The CDR3 DNA reads TGCGCCAGCAGCTTGGACAGATTGGTAGACGAGCAGTACTTC. Translated: CASSLDRLVDEQYF.

This chain connects TRBV20-1 to TRBJ1-5, with D possibly TRBD1 on 5 matching bases. V lost 2 bases, J lost 2 bases, and 10 bases lay in between. CDR1 DFQATT and CDR2 SNEGSKA come from the germline V gene (reference sequence). The CDR3 runs 14 residues. DNA for the CDR3: TGCAGTGCTAGATCCGGGACGGGCAATCAGCCCCAGCATTTT. It yields the protein CSARSGTGNQPQHF.

V is TRBV7-2 and J is TRBJ2-1, with TRBD2 matching 8 bases. The ends lost 7 bases at V and 0 bases at J; junction bases unmatched: 20. Germline V gene sequence: CDR1 SGHTA, CDR2 FQGNSA. CDR3 length: 20 amino acids. This CDR3 is CASIAAPGRGVSSSYNEQFF. The CDR3, as DNA: TGTGCCAGCATTGCAGCCCCGGGGCGGGGGGTCTCGAGCTCCTACAATGAGCAGTTCTTC.

This clonotype was recorded a few times. The chain carries TRBV7-9 and TRBJ2-3; D might be TRBD2 (5 bases). This CDR3 contains 16 residues. Germline CDR1 is SEHNR and CDR2 is FQNEAQ (reference sequence). V lost 0 bases and J 2 bases, leaving 12 bases between the germline ends. As DNA, the CDR3 is TGTGCCAGCAGCTTAGCGGCCATCGGGAACACAGATACGCAGTATTTT. Encoded protein: CASSLAAIGNTDTQYF.

In its sample, this clonotype was seen a few times. The chain carries TRBV3-1 and TRBJ2-3; no reliable D call. V was cut by 6 bases and J by 1 base, with 14 bases left in between. Germline V gives CDR1 LGHDT, CDR2 YNNKEL (reference sequence). The CDR3 runs 15 residues. The CDR3 protein is CASSPTNLRTDTQYF. DNA for the CDR3: TGTGCCAGCAGTCCAACTAATCTCCGCACAGATACGCAGTATTTT.

The chain recombines TRBV5-5 with TRBJ1-5; D remains ambiguous. CDR3 length: 16 amino acids. Germline CDR1 and CDR2: SGHKS and YYEKEE (reference sequence). Trimming pared 0 bases from V and 0 bases from J, leaving 10 bases between. CDR3 sequence (DNA): TGTGCCAGCAGCTTGGTTTCATCCTATAGCAATCAGCCCCAGCATTTT. Residues: CASSLVSSYSNQPQHF.